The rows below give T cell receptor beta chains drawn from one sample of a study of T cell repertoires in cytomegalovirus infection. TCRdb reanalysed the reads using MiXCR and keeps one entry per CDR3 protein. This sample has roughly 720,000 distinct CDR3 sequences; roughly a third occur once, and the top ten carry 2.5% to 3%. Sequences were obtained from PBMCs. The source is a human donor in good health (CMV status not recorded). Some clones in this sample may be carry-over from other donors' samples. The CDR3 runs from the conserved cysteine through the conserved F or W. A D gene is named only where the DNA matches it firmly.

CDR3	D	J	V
CASSLGLAGGGNEQFF	TRBD2	TRBJ2-1	TRBV7-2
CASSPGQTYVQYF	TRBD1	TRBJ2-7	TRBV7-8
CASSIGSGFSVGSTEAFF	NA	TRBJ1-1	TRBV19
CASSELGLAGADEQFF	TRBD2	TRBJ2-1	TRBV25-1
CASSLAPAKHEQYF	NA	TRBJ2-7	TRBV7-2
CASSREGTSYEHYF	TRBD2	TRBJ2-7	TRBV12-3/TRBV12-4
CASSPGTGTTRRTNEKLFF	TRBD1	TRBJ1-4	TRBV7-8
CASSYTGQETQYF	NA	TRBJ2-5	TRBV6-5
CASSSHGQGAAEAFF	TRBD1	TRBJ1-1	TRBV12-3/TRBV12-4
CASSPRAGPTNTGELFF	NA	TRBJ2-2	TRBV6-1
CASSESAVGEQFF	NA	TRBJ2-1	TRBV6-4
CSVATGDNQPQHF	TRBD1	TRBJ1-5	TRBV29-1
CSVEGSPGDEQYF	NA	TRBJ2-7	TRBV29-1
CASRSPGGPVSDTQYF	NA	TRBJ2-3	TRBV7-2
CASSQVAGSLATNEKLFF	NA	TRBJ1-4	TRBV3-1
CASSQPGDTIYF	NA	TRBJ1-3	TRBV7-9
CASSSGLAGANTGELFF	TRBD2	TRBJ2-2	TRBV19
CASSYSSTRNQPQHF	NA	TRBJ1-5	TRBV6-5
CASSGWEKGGTEAFF	NA	TRBJ1-1	TRBV2
CASSFVTPGPTNNEQFF	NA	TRBJ2-1	TRBV7-9
CATRRPGLWVNEQFF	NA	TRBJ2-1	TRBV15
CASRSGLAGLYEQYF	TRBD2	TRBJ2-7	TRBV27
CASSPIGQGARETQYF	TRBD1	TRBJ2-5	TRBV18
CAISESSNEQYF	NA	TRBJ2-7	TRBV10-3
CSLGYNEQFF	NA	TRBJ2-1	TRBV20-1
CASGFSGANTGELFF	NA	TRBJ2-2	TRBV6-5
CARSLAASLRSGANVLTF	NA	TRBJ2-6	TRBV5-3
CASSSRLGELFF	NA	TRBJ2-2	TRBV7-6
CASSPPGSDTIYF	NA	TRBJ1-3	TRBV7-9
CASSLYGPGELFF	NA	TRBJ2-2	TRBV28
CASSLIGAEYNQPQHF	NA	TRBJ1-5	TRBV27
CASSLGSRGQDYGYNF	NA	TRBJ1-2	TRBV7-8
CASSPGLGVDEQFF	TRBD2	TRBJ2-1	TRBV12-3/TRBV12-4
CASSLRRGLLRETQYF	NA	TRBJ2-5	TRBV28
CSPNPGQKETQYF	TRBD1	TRBJ2-5	TRBV20-1
CASSLAGGPNSGNTIYF	NA	TRBJ1-3	TRBV7-2
CASRQGDRRRKQPQHF	NA	TRBJ1-5	TRBV6-2/TRBV6-3
CAISSTSGAGELFF	TRBD2	TRBJ2-2	TRBV10-3